This is a list of T cell receptor beta chains from one sample in a study of shared clonotypes between healthy human individuals. TCRdb's table, derived via immunoSEQ multiplex PCR, lists solely in-frame clones and lacks some. The sample records 2 million to 2.5 million clones, 85% to 95% being singletons. The material sequenced was naive CD4+ T cells from PBMCs. The receptors stem from a man between 18 and 29 years old in good health. Some clones in this sample may be carry-over from other donors' samples. CDR3s include the opening cysteine and the closing phenylalanine or tryptophan. D genes are given only for firm matches. A clone size is listed for some rows: how often the clone was seen (once, few, many), or a class if it is expanded.

.,.,TRBJ2-1,TRBV7-3,CASSLTGADSYNEQFF,TGTGCCAGCAGCTTAACGGGGGCAGATTCCTACAATGAGCAGTTCTTC
.,.,TRBJ2-3,TRBV7-2,CASSPPGGYTDTQYF,TGTGCCAGCAGCCCCCCGGGCGGTTACACAGATACGCAGTATTTT
.,.,TRBJ2-7,TRBV5-1,CASSLGTYYEQYF,TGCGCCAGCAGCTTGGGAACCTACTACGAGCAGTACTTC
.,.,TRBJ2-1,TRBV7-9,CASSPRGGLYNEQFF,TGTGCCAGCAGCCCCCGGGGCGGACTATACAATGAGCAGTTCTTC
.,once,TRBJ2-7,TRBV10-2,CASGRAAYEQYF,TGCGCCAGCGGGCGGGCCGCCTACGAGCAGTACTTC
.,few,TRBJ1-5,TRBV30,CAWSVRQISNQPQHF,TGTGCCTGGAGTGTACGGCAGATTAGCAATCAGCCCCAGCATTTT
.,.,TRBJ1-1,TRBV6-6,CASSYTGRGRAFF,TGTGCCAGCAGTTACACCGGCCGGGGTCGGGCTTTCTTT
.,.,TRBJ1-4,TRBV28,CASSLNPREGEKLFF,TGTGCCAGCAGTTTAAACCCTCGGGAGGGTGAAAAACTGTTTTTT
.,.,TRBJ2-3,TRBV30,CAWSVSPNPRADTQYF,TGTGCCTGGAGTGTATCGCCTAACCCGAGGGCAGATACGCAGTATTTT
TRBD2,once,TRBJ2-1,TRBV5-1,CASSGPASGSTNEQFF,TGCGCCAGCAGCGGACCCGCTAGCGGGAGTACCAATGAGCAGTTCTTC
.,.,TRBJ2-7,TRBV21-1,CASSKASGPGLGLAGFLGGEQYF,TGTGCCAGCAGCAAAGCCTCCGGCCCTGGGCTGGGACTAGCGGGATTCCTGGGTGGAGAGCAGTACTTC
.,.,TRBJ2-3,TRBV28,CASNGGLAGTDTQYF,TGTGCCAGCAACGGTGGGCTAGCTGGCACAGATACGCAGTATTTT
TRBD2,once,TRBJ2-5,TRBV28,CASSLSFGLAGGKETQYF,TGTGCCAGCAGTTTAAGCTTTGGACTAGCGGGAGGTAAAGAGACCCAGTACTTC
.,.,TRBJ1-1,TRBV18,CASSLQGFQTEAFF,TGTGCCAGCTCACTTCAGGGTTTTCAAACTGAAGCTTTCTTT
.,.,TRBJ2-3,TRBV2,CASNSGTDTQYF,TGTGCCAGCAATTCGGGAACAGATACGCAGTATTTT
TRBD2,.,TRBJ2-2,TRBV19,CASSKPGLAIGYPPNTGELFF,TGTGCCAGTAGTAAGCCGGGACTAGCAATTGGGTACCCCCCGAACACCGGGGAGCTGTTTTTT
TRBD1,.,TRBJ1-1,TRBV2,CASRAGQTNTEAFF,TGTGCCAGCAGAGCGGGACAGACGAACACTGAAGCTTTCTTT
TRBD2,.,TRBJ2-1,TRBV7-9,CASSVTWAGVGRAYNEQFF,TGTGCCAGCAGCGTAACCTGGGCGGGAGTCGGGCGGGCCTACAATGAGCAGTTCTTC
.,.,TRBJ2-1,TRBV28,CASIGSSFEQFF,TGTGCCAGCATAGGATCCTCTTTTGAGCAGTTCTTC
.,once,TRBJ1-2,TRBV27,CASSLSAGLGYTF,TGTGCCAGCAGTTTATCTGCAGGGCTCGGCTACACCTTC
.,.,TRBJ1-1,TRBV29-1,CSVSRRGKNTEAFF,TGCAGCGTTTCCCGACGGGGGAAGAACACTGAAGCTTTCTTT
.,.,TRBJ1-1,TRBV2,CASSEQRNTEAFF,TGTGCCAGCAGTGAACAGAGAAACACTGAAGCTTTCTTT
.,.,TRBJ2-1,TRBV2,CASMGGGEQFF,TGTGCCAGCATGGGAGGGGGTGAGCAGTTCTTC
.,.,TRBJ2-7,TRBV7-6,CASSLKDATLSEQYF,TGTGCCAGCAGCTTAAAGGACGCGACCTTGTCCGAGCAGTACTTC
.,once,TRBJ1-1,TRBV19,CASSIAGGAKIGTEAFF,TGTGCCAGTAGTATAGCGGGGGGGGCGAAAATCGGAACTGAAGCTTTCTTT
TRBD1,.,TRBJ2-3,TRBV5-6,CASSSRGLTDTQYF,TGTGCCAGCAGCTCTAGGGGGCTCACAGATACGCAGTATTTT
.,.,TRBJ2-6,TRBV11-2,CASRPNRLVSAANVLTF,TGTGCCAGCAGACCTAATAGACTGGTCTCTGCGGCCAACGTCCTGACTTTC
.,.,TRBJ2-7,TRBV2,CANGGPYEQYF,TGTGCCAACGGGGGCCCCTACGAGCAGTACTTC
.,.,TRBJ1-3,TRBV11-3,CASSFDGNTIYF,TGTGCCAGCAGCTTTGACGGAAACACCATATATTTT
TRBD2,.,TRBJ2-3,TRBV30,CASRGDEADTQYF,TGTGCCTCACGGGGGGATGAGGCAGATACGCAGTATTTT
TRBD2,.,TRBJ2-3,TRBV28,CASSSGASGSSDTQYF,TGTGCCAGCAGTTCCGGGGCTAGCGGGAGTTCAGATACGCAGTATTTT
.,.,TRBJ1-4,TRBV5-6,CASSPSGTNEKLFF,TGTGCCAGCAGCCCCTCCGGGACTAATGAAAAACTGTTTTTT
.,.,TRBJ2-7,TRBV29-1,CSVVGRVYHEQYF,TGCAGCGTTGTTGGCAGGGTCTACCACGAGCAGTACTTC
.,few,TRBJ2-4,TRBV7-6,CASSLGGGSKSVKYF,TGTGCCAGCAGCTTAGGTGGGGGGAGCAAGTCTGTGAAGTACTTC
TRBD2,.,TRBJ2-3,TRBV2,CASSATSGRITDTQYF,TGTGCCAGCAGCGCGACTAGCGGGAGGATTACAGATACGCAGTATTTT
.,.,TRBJ2-1,TRBV5-1,CASSLELGGNNEQFF,TGCGCCAGCAGCTTGGAACTGGGGGGAAACAATGAGCAGTTCTTC
TRBD2,once,TRBJ2-1,TRBV30,CAWSPSTGLAAYNEQFF,TGTGCCTGGAGTCCTTCAACGGGACTAGCGGCTTACAATGAGCAGTTCTTC
TRBD2,.,TRBJ2-3,TRBV11-2,CASSLEGGGDTQYF,TGTGCCAGCAGCTTAGAAGGCGGGGGGGATACGCAGTATTTT
.,.,TRBJ2-5,TRBV6-5,CASSLEETQYF,TGTGCCAGCAGCCTAGAAGAGACCCAGTACTTC
TRBD2,.,TRBJ2-3,TRBV5-1,CASSRESGSYTDTQYF,TGCGCCAGCAGCAGGGAAAGCGGGAGCTACACAGATACGCAGTATTTT
.,.,TRBJ1-1,TRBV7-3,CASSPYMNTEAFF,TGTGCCAGCAGCCCATATATGAACACTGAAGCTTTCTTT
.,few,TRBJ1-1,TRBV5-1,CASSLGRENTEAFF,TGCGCCAGCAGCTTGGGCAGAGAGAACACTGAAGCTTTCTTT
.,.,TRBJ2-7,TRBV2,CASSNPGISYEQYF,TGTGCCAGCAGCAACCCCGGGATTTCCTACGAGCAGTACTTC
.,.,TRBJ2-7,TRBV7-9,CASSLVEQYF,TGTGCCAGCAGCTTAGTCGAGCAGTACTTC
.,.,TRBJ1-2,TRBV30,CAWSSGGNYGYTF,TGTGCCTGGAGTAGTGGCGGAAACTATGGCTACACCTTC
TRBD1,.,TRBJ1-2,TRBV2,CASRGQGFAGYTF,TGTGCCAGCAGGGGACAGGGTTTTGCTGGCTACACCTTC
.,.,TRBJ2-2,TRBV7-2,CASSFFVGSPSGELFF,TGTGCCAGCAGCTTCTTCGTCGGGAGTCCCAGCGGGGAGCTGTTTTTT
.,.,TRBJ2-3,TRBV27,CASSPDAPEGGGQYF,TGTGCCAGCAGTCCTGACGCTCCCGAGGGGGGTGGGCAGTATTTT
.,.,TRBJ2-1,TRBV6-1,CASSEKGAGSYNEQFF,TGTGCCAGCAGTGAGAAAGGGGCCGGTTCCTACAATGAGCAGTTCTTC
TRBD1,.,TRBJ2-4,TRBV11-3,CASSPGTDSHIQYF,TGTGCCAGCAGCCCAGGGACAGATAGTCACATTCAGTACTTC
TRBD2,.,TRBJ2-3,TRBV5-4,CASSFGAGADTQYF,TGTGCCAGCAGCTTCGGGGCGGGAGCGGATACGCAGTATTTT
TRBD1,.,TRBJ2-7,TRBV6-5,CASSKPDRGGYEQYF,TGTGCCAGCAGCAAGCCAGACAGGGGAGGCTACGAGCAGTACTTC
.,.,TRBJ2-2,TRBV15,CATSRGAAAGELFF,TGTGCCACCAGCAGAGGGGCGGCCGCCGGGGAGCTGTTTTTT
TRBD1,few,TRBJ1-5,TRBV18,CASSPSTGFMQPQHF,TGTGCCAGCTCACCCTCGACAGGGTTCATGCAGCCCCAGCATTTT